The entry below describes one TCR beta chain. The antigen remains undetermined. The 120-subject validation cohort, separate from the approximately 670-subject first cohort, included the donors. The record originates from a study of cytomegalovirus exposure and HLA in healthy donors. Study conclusions and caveats: Investigators reported about 160 TCR beta chains as tied to cytomegalovirus.

Repertoires were generated with immunoSEQ multiplex PCR, while TCRdb's copy carries only in-frame clones and drops some. The table includes 220,000 or so clones, approximately 83% detected once. The sample was PBMCs. This TCR was sampled from a woman in her twenties or thirties in good health and CMV-seropositive.

This chain's CDR3 is CASSLVDRGEQFF. The CDR3, as DNA: TGCGCCAGCAGCTTGGTGGACAGAGGTGAGCAGTTCTTC. This chain joins TRBV5-1 and TRBJ2-1; TRBD1 might be the D (6 bases). V was cut by 0 bases and J by 9 bases, with 10 bases left in between. The germline gives CDR1 SGHRS, CDR2 YFSETQ. The CDR3 runs 13 residues.